The 15 T cell receptor beta chains below come from one sample, sequenced in a study of blood T cell repertoires in COVID-19. Some clones are missing from TCRdb's copy, which holds only in-frame ones; the method was immunoSEQ multiplex PCR. This table holds roughly 68,000 clones, approximately 85% found once. Specimen: peripheral blood. The receptor source for this set is a man aged 45-60 years with acute or convalescent COVID-19.

This chain links TRBV7-8 with TRBJ1-6; D might be TRBD1 (6 bases). Germline V CDR1 and CDR2: SGHVS, FQNEAQ. V lost 2 bases and J lost 7, with 12 bases in between. CDR3 length: 15 amino acids. The CDR3 coding sequence is TGTGCCAGCAGCTTAAGGGACACCAAGAATTCACCCCTCCACTTT. This codes for CASSLRDTKNSPLHF.

The rearrangement links TRBV28 to TRBJ2-2; D may be TRBD2 (6 bases). The CDR3 is made up of 14 amino acids. CDR1 is MDHEN and CDR2 is SYDVKM in the germline V gene. Trimming cost V 2 bases and J 7 bases, with 11 bases left between them. The CDR3, as DNA: TGTGCCAGCAGTTTACCGGGAGTTAACGGGGAGCTGTTTTTT. It encodes CASSLPGVNGELFF. Complete variable domain (other parts from reference TRBV28 and TRBJ2-2): DVKVTQSSRYLVKRTGEKVFLECVQDMDHENMFWYRQDPGLGLRLIYFSYDVKMKEKGDIPEGYSVSREKKERFSLILESASTNQTSMYLCASSLPGVNGELFFGEGSRLTVL.

This chain links TRBV3-1 (or the pseudogene TRBV3-2) with TRBJ2-1; 9 nucleotides agree with TRBD2. The germline gives CDR1 LGHDT, CDR2 YNNKEL (reference sequence). This CDR3 spans 17 amino acids. V trimming: 3 bases; J trimming: 6 bases; junction bases outside the gene matches: 12. The CDR3: CASSHSGGRSGGNEQFF. Here the CDR3 DNA reads TGTGCCAGCAGCCACAGCGGGGGGAGGTCTGGTGGCAATGAGCAGTTCTTC.

This chain links TRBV30 with TRBJ2-3; D remains unclear. V dropped 2 bases and J dropped 11 bases, with 11 bases sitting between them. Germline assignment: CDR1 GTSNPN and CDR2 SVGIG (reference sequence). The length of the CDR3 is 11 residues. The CDR3 here is CAWSPVVGQYF. The CDR3 DNA reads TGTGCCTGGAGTCCAGTTGTTGGGCAGTATTTT.

The J gene is TRBJ1-4, the V gene TRBV3-1 (or the pseudogene TRBV3-2); D remains ambiguous. Trimming stripped 4 bases from V and 3 bases from J, with 21 bases between. The V gene's germline CDR1 is LGHDT and CDR2 YNNKEL (reference sequence). This CDR3 is built from 18 residues. Here the CDR3 reads CASSPLRKGERANEKLFF. CDR3 in DNA: TGTGCCAGCAGCCCTCTGAGAAAGGGAGAAAGGGCTAATGAAAAACTGTTTTTT.

This sequence joins TRBV7-2 and TRBJ2-5, with 8 nucleotides matching TRBD2. This CDR3 contains 15 residues. With 5 bases clipped from V and 2 bases from J, the junction kept 7 bases outside the gene matches. The germline V gene has CDR1 SGHTA and CDR2 FQGNSA. CDR3 protein: CASSLQRGRQETQYF. For the CDR3, the DNA is TGTGCCAGCAGCCTCCAGCGGGGGAGACAAGAGACCCAGTACTTC.

V is TRBV5-1 and J is TRBJ2-3; D possibly corresponds to TRBD2 (6 bases). Germline V gives CDR1 SGHRS, CDR2 YFSETQ. The CDR3 extends over 15 amino acids. Trimming removed 2 bases at V and 1 base at J, with 11 bases between. The CDR3 spells CASSLTSYGTDTQYF. In DNA, the CDR3 is TGCGCCAGCAGCTTAACTAGCTATGGCACAGATACGCAGTATTTT.

The chain uses TRBV19 and TRBJ2-7, with 12 bases lining up with TRBD1. The V segment lost 5 bases and the J segment 5 bases; nucleotides outside the gene matches: 7. CDR1 and CDR2 from the germline V gene are LNHDA and SQIVND (reference sequence). The CDR3 is 15 amino acids. Written as DNA, the CDR3 is TGTGCCAGTAGTTCGGGACAGGGGGCTATCCACGAGCAGTACTTC. Protein product: CASSSGQGAIHEQYF.

The J gene is TRBJ2-5, the V gene TRBV6-6; D remains unclear. Germline CDR1 is MNHNY and CDR2 is SVGAGI (reference sequence). The CDR3 contains 13 residues. Trimming cost V 6 bases and J 5 bases, with 13 bases left between them. CDR3 nucleotide sequence: TGTGCCAGCAGGCCGACTGCTTTGGAGACCCAGTACTTC. This codes for CASRPTALETQYF.

The chain uses TRBV18 and TRBJ1-6; D remains unclear. Germline values: CDR1 KGHSH, CDR2 LQKENI. This CDR3 is 16 amino acids long. Between the trimmed V and J ends, which lost 2 bases and 0 bases, there was a span of 8 bases. The DNA for the CDR3 is TGTGCCAGCTCACCAACAGAGAGCTCCTATAATTCACCCCTCCACTTT. Amino acids: CASSPTESSYNSPLHF.

CDR3 sequence reads: CASSSPGQGGEAFF. In DNA, the CDR3 is TGTGCCAGCTCATCCCCGGGACAGGGGGGCGAAGCTTTCTTT. The rearrangement uses TRBV18 and TRBJ1-1; 11 bases agree with TRBD1. CDR1 and CDR2 from the germline V gene are KGHSH and LQKENI. The CDR3 runs to 14 residues. After removal of 5 bases from V and 8 bases from J, the junction contained 7 bases not matched to a gene. The full variable domain, rest sourced from reference TRBV18 and TRBJ1-1, is NAGVMQNPRHLVRRRGQEARLRCSPMKGHSHVYWYRQLPEEGLKFMVYLQKENIIDESGMPKERFSAEFPKEGPSILRIQQVVRGDSAAYFCASSSPGQGGEAFFGQGTRLTVV.

The chain links TRBV6-6 to TRBJ1-2; 9 bases line up with TRBD1. V was pared by 5 bases and J by 6 bases, with 13 bases of the junction left unmatched. There are 16 residues in the CDR3. Germline CDR1 and CDR2: MNHNY and SVGAGI (reference sequence). The CDR3 DNA reads as TGTGCCAGCAGTCCCCTAGGGGACAGGGAATGGGATGGCTACACCTTC. Amino acids: CASSPLGDREWDGYTF.

This clone has only a few counts. The CDR3 DNA is TGTGCCAGTAGACCACAGGGGGCTGGAAACACCATATATTTT. It is translated as CASRPQGAGNTIYF. V usage is TRBV19 and J usage is TRBJ1-3; 8 nucleotides line up with TRBD1. Germline V gives CDR1 LNHDA, CDR2 SQIVND (reference sequence). This CDR3 contains 14 residues. The trim removed 6 bases at V and 2 bases at J, leaving 3 bases unmatched.

The V and J genes are TRBV7-3 and TRBJ2-2; no reliable D call. Trimming stripped 5 bases from V and 3 bases from J, with 7 bases between. Germline V lookup: CDR1 SGHTA, CDR2 FQGTGA. CDR3 length: 13 residues. The CDR3 DNA reads TGTGCCAGCAGCCGAGAATACACCGGGGAGCTGTTTTTT. Translated, it gives CASSREYTGELFF.

This sequence joins TRBV11-1 and TRBJ1-2, with D possibly being TRBD1 (6 bases). Per the germline V gene, CDR1 is SGHAT and CDR2 is FQDESV (reference sequence). CDR3 length equals 14 residues. The V end lost 0 bases, the J end lost 8 bases, and 13 bases lay between the germline ends. The CDR3 DNA sequence: TGTGCCAGCAGCTTAGCGGGCGACAGGCGCGGCTACACCTTC. Protein product: CASSLAGDRRGYTF.